The entry that follows covers one T cell receptor (beta chain) sequence. This specimen belongs to a study of blood T cell repertoires in COVID-19. About the research overall: Samples representing acute and convalescent COVID-19 were sourced from the United States, Italy and Spain. The cDNA or gDNA used as material had been derived from T cells, B-cell-depleted T cells, or PBMCs.

CDR1 is SGHTS, CDR2 YDEGEE, per germline. The length of the CDR3 is 15 residues. Trimming took off 5 bases at V and 2 bases at J, with 15 bases between the two ends. Libraries were prepared by immunoSEQ multiplex PCR; TCRdb keeps only in-frame clonotypes and omits some of them. This sample has more than 150,000 clones, with about 79% found just once. The clonotype originates from a woman aged 45 to 65 with acute or convalescent COVID-19. The chain employs TRBV5-8 and TRBJ2-3, with a weak D call TRBD1 (6 bases). Sequences were obtained from peripheral blood. DNA of the CDR3: TGTGCCAGCAGACTTGGGGGCACACACACAGATACGCAGTATTTT. Its translation is CASRLGGTHTDTQYF.